The rows below give T cell receptor beta chains drawn from one sample of a study of blood T cells in healthy people across ages. TCRdb independently ran MiXCR on the 5' RACE reads; one entry per CDR3 protein. The sample gives around 1,000,000 distinct CDR3 sequences, 25% of which show up once; less than 0.85% is in the top ten. A further study also used this sample, focusing on T cells of mothers and their children.

Sequencing used blood. Receptors originate from a girl under 10 years old in good health. The CDR3 runs from the conserved cysteine through the conserved F or W. D genes are given only for firm matches. Expanded clones get a size class; other rows say once, few or many, or leave the size out.

j_call,v_call,d_call,clone_size,cdr3_nt,cdr3_aa
TRBJ1-6,TRBV12-3/TRBV12-4,.,few,TGTGCCAGCACCCTAACAGGAACTAATTCACCCCTCCACTTT,CASTLTGTNSPLHF
TRBJ1-1,TRBV6-6,.,.,TGTGCCAGCAGCCCTAACATGGACTTTCCTGAAGCTTTCTTT,CASSPNMDFPEAFF
TRBJ1-1,TRBV12-3/TRBV12-4,.,.,TGTGCCAGCAGTTGGCCCTTGACAGCGACTGAAGCTTTCTTT,CASSWPLTATEAFF
TRBJ1-1,TRBV5-1,.,few,TGCGCCAGCAGCTTGGTGGGATTTGCTGAAGCTTTCTTT,CASSLVGFAEAFF
TRBJ2-1,TRBV11-2,TRBD2,few,TGTGCCACCCGGCCGTGGACTAGCGGGAGAAATGAGCAGTTCTTC,CATRPWTSGRNEQFF
TRBJ1-2,TRBV3-1,.,few,TGTGCCAGCAGCCAAGATGGCGGGCTGGGGTATGGCTACACCTTC,CASSQDGGLGYGYTF
TRBJ2-1,TRBV7-9,.,.,TGTGCCAGCAGCTTAGAGATAAGGAGGCAGTTCTTC,CASSLEIRRQFF
TRBJ1-2,TRBV24-1,TRBD1,.,TGTGCCACTAGTGATTTCGGGACAGGGTATGGCTACACCTTC,CATSDFGTGYGYTF
TRBJ2-3,TRBV27,TRBD2,.,TGTGCCAGCAGTCCTTCGGTAGCGGGCCCTACAGATACGCAGTATTTT,CASSPSVAGPTDTQYF
TRBJ2-2,TRBV12-3/TRBV12-4,TRBD1,many,TGTGCCAGCAGTTCCACCGGGACAGAGGGAACCGGGGAGCTGTTTTTT,CASSSTGTEGTGELFF
TRBJ2-5,TRBV11-2,.,few,TGTGCCAGCAGATTCACGGGGGGCCTAGAGACCCAGTACTTC,CASRFTGGLETQYF
TRBJ2-5,TRBV28,.,many,TGTGCCAGCAGCCCCTGGAGGGGCGAGACCCAGTACTTC,CASSPWRGETQYF
TRBJ1-2,TRBV29-1,.,.,TGCAGCGTCCGGGAGGAAAGCCACTATGGCTACACCTTC,CSVREESHYGYTF
TRBJ1-2,TRBV2,.,few,TGTGCCAGCCTGAGGGTGAAGGAATCTGGCTACACCTTC,CASLRVKESGYTF
TRBJ1-2,TRBV4-2,.,.,TGTGCCAGCAGCCAAGTGGAGGGGGATGGCTACACCTTC,CASSQVEGDGYTF
TRBJ2-3,TRBV7-9,TRBD2,.,TGTGCCAGCAGCCCACCAGGCGGGGGGGACACAGATACGCAGTATTTT,CASSPPGGGDTDTQYF
TRBJ1-1,TRBV12-3/TRBV12-4,.,.,TGTGCCAGCAGGCTAGGGGTAGCGGTAGAAGCTTTCTTT,CASRLGVAVEAFF
TRBJ2-7,TRBV3-1,TRBD2,many,TGTGCCAGCGCCAATAGCGGGAGGTACGAGCAGTACTTC,CASANSGRYEQYF
TRBJ2-1,TRBV5-1,TRBD1,.,TGCGCCAGCAGCAAAAATATAGGACAGGGGGCTTTAGATGAGCAGTTCTTC,CASSKNIGQGALDEQFF
TRBJ2-5,TRBV5-1,TRBD2,many,TGCGCCAGCAGCTTGGGACTAGCGGCGGAGACCCAGTACTTC,CASSLGLAAETQYF
TRBJ2-7,TRBV20-1,.,.,TGCAGTGCTAGGGACGGGGTGGGGTTTCCCTACGAGCAGTACTTC,CSARDGVGFPYEQYF
TRBJ2-1,TRBV27,TRBD1,many,TGTGCCACCTGGGACAGAACTTACAATGAGCAGTTCTTC,CATWDRTYNEQFF
TRBJ2-7,TRBV20-1,.,.,TGCAGTGCTAGTCCCTCGGAGGGGTTCTACGAGCAGTACTTC,CSASPSEGFYEQYF
TRBJ2-5,TRBV20-1,.,.,TGCAGTGCTAGAGATCTCTACAGGACCCGGGGGGAGACCCAGTACTTC,CSARDLYRTRGETQYF
TRBJ2-7,TRBV29-1,.,few,TGCAGCGTTGAAGAGGTCGGCCACGAGCAGTACTTC,CSVEEVGHEQYF
TRBJ1-2,TRBV14,.,.,TGTGCCAGCAGCCAGATTCCGACCTATGGCTACACCTTC,CASSQIPTYGYTF
TRBJ2-3,TRBV10-3,TRBD2,.,TGTGCCATCAGTGAGTCGCGACTAGCGGGGGTGCGAGATACGCAGTATTTT,CAISESRLAGVRDTQYF
TRBJ1-5,TRBV7-9,.,few,TGTGCCAGCAGCCCTACCGCGGACAAGTATCAGCCCCAGCATTTT,CASSPTADKYQPQHF
TRBJ2-2,TRBV21-1,.,.,TGTGCCAGCAGCAACGGCCCCGGGACTAGCGTGATGGAGGGCACCGGGGAGCTGTTTTTT,CASSNGPGTSVMEGTGELFF
TRBJ2-1,TRBV12-3/TRBV12-4,TRBD1,.,TGTGCCAGCAGTATCTCCGGGACAGGGGTCAATGAGCAGTTCTTC,CASSISGTGVNEQFF
TRBJ2-2,TRBV6-1,.,.,TGTGCCAGCAGTGAAGGTCTTTGGCGAGGCACCGGGGAGCTGTTTTTT,CASSEGLWRGTGELFF
TRBJ2-1,TRBV5-6,TRBD1,.,TGTGCCAGCAGCCGGGACAGCGCGAGCTCCTACAATGAGCAGTTCTTC,CASSRDSASSYNEQFF
TRBJ1-2,TRBV6-1,TRBD1,few,TGTGCCAGCAGTGCCTTCGGGACAGGGGCTCGTGGCTACACCTTC,CASSAFGTGARGYTF
TRBJ1-3,TRBV12-5,.,.,TGTGCTAGTGAGGGGGGACCAAAAATGCCCGTTGCCGAGATCGCTGGAAACACCATATATTTT,CASEGGPKMPVAEIAGNTIYF
TRBJ2-1,TRBV7-2,.,.,TGTGCCAGCAGCTGGGCTAGCGAGACACTTGAGCAGTTCTTC,CASSWASETLEQFF
TRBJ1-1,TRBV5-1,.,many,TGTGCCAGCAGTTTGGCGGGGCCTGAAGCTTTCTTT,CASSLAGPEAFF
TRBJ2-5,TRBV10-3,TRBD1,.,TGTGCCATCAGCTGGACAGGGGAATTAGAAGAGACCCAGTACTTC,CAISWTGELEETQYF
TRBJ2-1,TRBV7-9,.,.,TGTGCCAGCAGCTTAGGAACAGACGGGGAGCAGTTCTTC,CASSLGTDGEQFF
TRBJ1-1,TRBV20-1,TRBD1,many,TGCAGTGCTAGACAGTTGGACAGGGATCATACTGAAGCTTTCTTT,CSARQLDRDHTEAFF
TRBJ2-1,TRBV20-1,.,.,TGCAGTGCTGACCCCGTTTTTATCAATGAGCAGTTCTTC,CSADPVFINEQFF
TRBJ2-7,TRBV3-1,TRBD1,few,TGTGCCACCTCCAATGGGGACAGGGGAAACGAGCAGTACTTC,CATSNGDRGNEQYF
TRBJ2-7,TRBV12-3/TRBV12-4,.,few,TGTGCCAGCAGCACGGACGGCTACGAGCAGTACTTC,CASSTDGYEQYF
TRBJ2-7,TRBV28,.,few,TGTGCCAGCGGCGGCACCAACTGCGAGCAGTACTTC,CASGGTNCEQYF
TRBJ2-5,TRBV5-1,.,.,TGCGCCAGCAGCTTGGCACGGCTGGGGGACCAAGAGACCCAGTACTTC,CASSLARLGDQETQYF
TRBJ2-7,TRBV12-3/TRBV12-4,.,.,TGTGCCACTACGGGCCTCTCCTACGAGCAGTACTTC,CATTGLSYEQYF
TRBJ2-5,TRBV13,TRBD2,.,TGTGCCAGCAGGGGACAACTAGCGGGGGCACAAGAGACCCAGTACTTC,CASRGQLAGAQETQYF
TRBJ2-7,TRBV25-1,TRBD1,few,TGTGCCAGCAGTCGTAGGGACAGTGTGTTAAACGAGCAGTACTTC,CASSRRDSVLNEQYF
TRBJ1-2,TRBV18,TRBD1,.,TGTGCCAGCTCACCTCAGACAGGGCTCTATGGCTACACCTTC,CASSPQTGLYGYTF
TRBJ1-5,TRBV19,TRBD1,.,TGTGCCAGTGACAGGGCAGCTCGCAATCAGCCCCAGCATTTT,CASDRAARNQPQHF
TRBJ1-4,TRBV6-5,.,.,TGTGCCAGCAGTTACTCGGGTTTGTTCGAAAAACTGTTTTTT,CASSYSGLFEKLFF
TRBJ1-5,TRBV2,.,.,TGTGCCAGCAAGAAAAATAGCAATCAGCCCCAGCATTTT,CASKKNSNQPQHF
TRBJ2-5,TRBV7-8,.,.,TGTGCCAGCAGCTTCGTAGGACTACTCGAGACCCAGTACTTC,CASSFVGLLETQYF
TRBJ2-1,TRBV27,TRBD1,.,TGTGCCAGCAGTTTATACGGCGCACAGGGGAAAAATGAGCAGTTCTTC,CASSLYGAQGKNEQFF
TRBJ2-1,TRBV12-3/TRBV12-4,.,few,TGTGCCAGCAGTAATTATAATGAGCAGCTCTTC,CASSNYNEQLF